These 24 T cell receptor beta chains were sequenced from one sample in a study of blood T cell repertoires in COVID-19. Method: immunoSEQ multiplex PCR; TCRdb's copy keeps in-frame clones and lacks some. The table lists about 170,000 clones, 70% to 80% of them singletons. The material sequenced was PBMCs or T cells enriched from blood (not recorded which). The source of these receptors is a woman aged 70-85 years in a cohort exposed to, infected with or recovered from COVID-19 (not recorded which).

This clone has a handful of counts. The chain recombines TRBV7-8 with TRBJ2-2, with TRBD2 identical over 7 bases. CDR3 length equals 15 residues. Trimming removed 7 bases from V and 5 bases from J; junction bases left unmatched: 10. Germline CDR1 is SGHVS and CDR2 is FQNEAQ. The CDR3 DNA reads TGTGCCAGCACGTGGAGGGAGGGCCGGACCGGGGAGCTGTTTTTT. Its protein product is CASTWREGRTGELFF.

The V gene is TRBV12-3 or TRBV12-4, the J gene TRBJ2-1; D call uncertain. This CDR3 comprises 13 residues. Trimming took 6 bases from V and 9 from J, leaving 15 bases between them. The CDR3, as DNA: TGTGCCAGCAGCCCTTTTGAGTTTGGTGAGCAGTTCTTC. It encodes CASSPFEFGEQFF.

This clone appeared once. The DNA for the CDR3 is TGTGCCAGCAGCTTCGTGGGGAGAGGAGGCGAGCAGTACTTC. Its protein is CASSFVGRGGEQYF. This chain uses TRBV7-2 with TRBJ2-7; D is possibly TRBD2 (5 bases). CDR3 size: 14 residues. V was shortened by 3 bases and J by 6 bases, with 15 bases between the two germline ends. Looked up from germline, CDR1 is SGHTA and CDR2 is FQGNSA.

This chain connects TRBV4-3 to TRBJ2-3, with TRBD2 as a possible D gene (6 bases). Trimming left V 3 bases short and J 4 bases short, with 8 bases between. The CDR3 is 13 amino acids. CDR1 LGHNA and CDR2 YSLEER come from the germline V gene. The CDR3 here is CASSHRGSDTQYF. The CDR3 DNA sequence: TGCGCCAGCAGCCACCGGGGGTCAGATACGCAGTATTTT.

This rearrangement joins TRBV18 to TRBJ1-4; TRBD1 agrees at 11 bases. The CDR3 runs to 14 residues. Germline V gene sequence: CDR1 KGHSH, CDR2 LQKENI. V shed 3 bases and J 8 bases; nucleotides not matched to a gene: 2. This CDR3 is CASSPRTGGEKLFF. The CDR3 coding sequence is TGTGCCAGCTCACCCCGGACAGGGGGCGAAAAACTGTTTTTT.

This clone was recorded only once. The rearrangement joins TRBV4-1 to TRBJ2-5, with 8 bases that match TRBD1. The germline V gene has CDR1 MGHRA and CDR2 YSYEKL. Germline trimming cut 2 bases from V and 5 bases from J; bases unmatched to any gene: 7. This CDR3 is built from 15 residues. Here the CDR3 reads CASSQQTGGQETQYF. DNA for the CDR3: TGCGCCAGCAGCCAACAAACAGGGGGACAGGAGACCCAGTACTTC.

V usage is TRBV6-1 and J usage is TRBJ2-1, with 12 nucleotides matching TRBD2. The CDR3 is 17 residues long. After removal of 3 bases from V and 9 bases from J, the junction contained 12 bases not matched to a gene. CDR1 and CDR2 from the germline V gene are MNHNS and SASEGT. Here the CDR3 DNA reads TGTGCCAGCAGTGATAGACGGACTAGCGGGACCGCGATTGAGCAGTTCTTC. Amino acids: CASSDRRTSGTAIEQFF.

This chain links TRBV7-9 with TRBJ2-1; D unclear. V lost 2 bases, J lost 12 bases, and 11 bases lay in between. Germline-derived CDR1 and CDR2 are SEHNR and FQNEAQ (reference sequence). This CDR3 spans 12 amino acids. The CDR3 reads CASSLPGGGQFF. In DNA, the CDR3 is TGTGCCAGCAGCTTACCCGGTGGCGGGCAGTTCTTC.

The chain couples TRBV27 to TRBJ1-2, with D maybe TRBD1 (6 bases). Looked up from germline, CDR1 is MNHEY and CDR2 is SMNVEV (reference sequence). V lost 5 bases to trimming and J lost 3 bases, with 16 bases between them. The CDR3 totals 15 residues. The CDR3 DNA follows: TGTGCCAGCAGTCAGGCGGGGGCCGGGTACTATGGCTACACCTTC. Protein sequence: CASSQAGAGYYGYTF.

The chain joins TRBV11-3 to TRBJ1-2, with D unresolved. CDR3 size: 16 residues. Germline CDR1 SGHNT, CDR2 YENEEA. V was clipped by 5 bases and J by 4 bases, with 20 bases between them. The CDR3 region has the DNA TGTGCCAGCAGCGGAGGGTCCGTTCTTTCGGGCTATGGCTACACCTTC. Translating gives CASSGGSVLSGYGYTF.

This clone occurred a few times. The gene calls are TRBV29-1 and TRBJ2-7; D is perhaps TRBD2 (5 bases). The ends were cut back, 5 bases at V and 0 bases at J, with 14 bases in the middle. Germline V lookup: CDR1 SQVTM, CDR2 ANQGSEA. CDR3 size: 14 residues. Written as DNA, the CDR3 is TGCAGCGTTAAACCCGGGATCAGCTCCTACGAGCAGTACTTC. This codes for CSVKPGISSYEQYF.

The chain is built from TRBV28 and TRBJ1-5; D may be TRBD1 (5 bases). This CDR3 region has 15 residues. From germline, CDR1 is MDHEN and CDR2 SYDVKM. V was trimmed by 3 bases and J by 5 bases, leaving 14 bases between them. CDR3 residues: CASSFRRGRDQPQHF. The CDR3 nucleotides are TGTGCCAGCAGTTTCAGGCGGGGCCGGGATCAGCCCCAGCATTTT.

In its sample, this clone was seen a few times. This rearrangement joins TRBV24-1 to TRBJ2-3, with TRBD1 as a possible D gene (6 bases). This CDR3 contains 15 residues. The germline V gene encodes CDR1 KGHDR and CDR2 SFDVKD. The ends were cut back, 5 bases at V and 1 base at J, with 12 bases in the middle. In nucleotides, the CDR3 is TGTGCCACCAGTGCCGCGGACAGTGGCACAGATACGCAGTATTTT. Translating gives CATSAADSGTDTQYF.

The CDR3 is CASSFRRGATNEKLFF. Here the CDR3 DNA reads TGTGCCAGCAGTTTCCGCCGAGGAGCAACTAATGAAAAACTGTTTTTT. This sequence joins TRBV28 and TRBJ1-4, with D unclear. The CDR3 covers 16 residues. Trimming shortened V by 3 bases and J by 0 bases, and 11 bases separated the two germline ends. CDR1 MDHEN and CDR2 SYDVKM come from the germline V gene.

CDR3 coding DNA: TGTGCCAGCACCTCACCGCCCGGGACAGCAAACAGTAGACCCTACGAGCAGTACTTC. It encodes CASTSPPGTANSRPYEQYF. The V call is TRBV28, the J call TRBJ2-7, with 7 positions matching TRBD1. Germline CDR1 reads MDHEN; CDR2 reads SYDVKM. V gave up 7 bases and J gave up 2 bases; unmatched junction bases: 23. This CDR3 contains 19 residues.

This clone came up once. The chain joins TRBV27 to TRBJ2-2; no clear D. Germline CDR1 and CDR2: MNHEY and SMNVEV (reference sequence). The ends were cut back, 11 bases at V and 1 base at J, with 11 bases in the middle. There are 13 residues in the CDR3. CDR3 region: CAAAFGNTGELFF. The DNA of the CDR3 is TGTGCCGCGGCTTTCGGGAACACCGGGGAGCTGTTTTTT.

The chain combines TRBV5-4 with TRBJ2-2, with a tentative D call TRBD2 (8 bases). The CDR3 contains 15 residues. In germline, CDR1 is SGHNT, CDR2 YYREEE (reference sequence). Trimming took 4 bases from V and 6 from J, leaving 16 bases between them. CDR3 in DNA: TGTGCCAGCAGCCGGACGGGAGGGGGCGCCGGGGAGCTGTTTTTT. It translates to CASSRTGGGAGELFF. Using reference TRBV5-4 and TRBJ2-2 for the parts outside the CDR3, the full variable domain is ETGVTQSPTHLIKTRGQQVTLRCSSQSGHNTVSWYQQALGQGPQFIFQYYREEENGRGNFPPRFSGLQFPNYSSELNVNALELDDSALYLCASSRTGGGAGELFFGEGSRLTVL.

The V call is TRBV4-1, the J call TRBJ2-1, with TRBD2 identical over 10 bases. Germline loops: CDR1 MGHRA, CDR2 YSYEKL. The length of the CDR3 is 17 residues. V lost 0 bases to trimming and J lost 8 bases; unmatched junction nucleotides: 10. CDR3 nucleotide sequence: TGCGCCAGCAGCCAAGACACGACTAGCGGGTTTGTGGATGAGCAGTTCTTC. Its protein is CASSQDTTSGFVDEQFF.

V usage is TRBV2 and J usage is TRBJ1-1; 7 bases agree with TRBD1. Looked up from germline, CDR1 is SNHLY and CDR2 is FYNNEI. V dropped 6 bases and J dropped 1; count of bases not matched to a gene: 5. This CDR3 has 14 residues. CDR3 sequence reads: CASSRTGENTEAFF. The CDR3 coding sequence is TGTGCCAGCAGCCGGACAGGAGAGAACACTGAAGCTTTCTTT. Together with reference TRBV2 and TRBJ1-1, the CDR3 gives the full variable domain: EPEVTQTPSHQVTQMGQEVILRCVPISNHLYFYWYRQILGQKVEFLVSFYNNEISEKSEIFDDQFSVERPDGSNFTLKIRSTKLEDSAMYFCASSRTGENTEAFFGQGTRLTVV.

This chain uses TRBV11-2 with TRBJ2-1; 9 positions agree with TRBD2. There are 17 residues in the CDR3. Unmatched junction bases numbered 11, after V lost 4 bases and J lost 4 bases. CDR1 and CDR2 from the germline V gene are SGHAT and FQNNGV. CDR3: CASSSPRTSGSYNEQFF. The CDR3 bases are TGTGCCAGCAGCTCCCCCCGTACTAGCGGGTCGTACAATGAGCAGTTCTTC.

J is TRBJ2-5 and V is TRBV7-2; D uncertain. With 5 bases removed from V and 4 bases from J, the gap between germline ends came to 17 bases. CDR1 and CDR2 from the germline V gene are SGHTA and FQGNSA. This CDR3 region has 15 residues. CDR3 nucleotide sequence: TGTGCCAGCAGCCCAAGTAGCCCGTTGGGAGAGACCCAGTACTTC. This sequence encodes CASSPSSPLGETQYF.

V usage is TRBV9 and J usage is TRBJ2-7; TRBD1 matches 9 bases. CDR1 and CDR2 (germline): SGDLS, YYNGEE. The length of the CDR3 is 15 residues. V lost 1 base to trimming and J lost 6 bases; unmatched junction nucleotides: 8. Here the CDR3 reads CASSVYSGTGSEQYF. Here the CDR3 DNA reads TGTGCCAGCAGCGTATACTCCGGGACAGGGAGCGAGCAGTACTTC. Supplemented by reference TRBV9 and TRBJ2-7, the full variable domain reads DSGVTQTPKHLITATGQRVTLRCSPRSGDLSVYWYQQSLDQGLQFLIQYYNGEERAKGNILERFSAQQFPDLHSELNLSSLELGDSALYFCASSVYSGTGSEQYFGPGTRLTVT.

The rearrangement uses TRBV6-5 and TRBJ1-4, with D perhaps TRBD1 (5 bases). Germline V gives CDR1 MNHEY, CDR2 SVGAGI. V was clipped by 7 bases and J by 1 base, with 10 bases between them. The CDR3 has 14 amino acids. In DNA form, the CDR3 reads TGTGCCAGCACCCAGGGCTTAACTAATGAAAAACTGTTTTTT. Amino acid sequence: CASTQGLTNEKLFF.

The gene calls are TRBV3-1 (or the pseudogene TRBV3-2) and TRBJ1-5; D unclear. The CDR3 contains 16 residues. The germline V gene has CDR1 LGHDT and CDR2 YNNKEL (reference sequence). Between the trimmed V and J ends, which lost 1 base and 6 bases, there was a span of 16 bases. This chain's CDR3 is CASSQGFSRGSQPQHF. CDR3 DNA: TGTGCCAGCAGCCAAGGGTTCAGCCGGGGTTCTCAGCCCCAGCATTTT.